One sample yielded the 27 T cell receptor beta chains listed below, sequenced in a study of CXCR3-negative and CXCR3-positive naive CD8 T cells. The libraries of TRB cDNA were prepared using 5' RACE with UMI labels. TCRdb reanalyzed the 5' RACE reads and collapses them to one entry per CDR3 protein, without DNA. This sample's table has over 35,000 distinct CDR3 sequences. The specimen was naive CXCR3- CD8+ T cells from blood. Subset noted: CD45RO-CCR7+CD27+CD95- naive CD8+ T cells lacking CXCR3 (TNR3-). These receptors were taken from a human donor in good health. Some clones in this sample may be carry-over from other donors' samples.

V and J are TRBV7-6 and TRBJ2-1; TCRdb lists TRBD1, though no DNA is available to test this call. This CDR3 region has 16 residues. Germline CDR1 is SGHVS and CDR2 is FNYEAQ. CDR3 in amino acids: CASSRLGTGVHNEQFF. The variable domain in full, completed from reference TRBV7-6 and TRBJ2-1, reads GAGVSQSPRYKVTKRGQDVALRCDPISGHVSLYWYRQALGQGPEFLTYFNYEAQQDKSGLPNDRFSAERPEGSISTLTIQRTEQRDSAMYRCASSRLGTGVHNEQFFGPGTRLTVL.

This chain uses TRBV4-1 with TRBJ1-1. Germline CDR1 reads MGHRA; CDR2 reads YSYEKL. The CDR3 runs 14 residues. The CDR3 loop reads CASSREVLNTEAFF.

This chain uses TRBV15 with TRBJ2-1; TCRdb's assignment of TRBD2 cannot be checked, as there is no DNA. This CDR3 is built from 16 residues. Germline CDR1 LNHNV, CDR2 YYDKDF (reference sequence). The CDR3 protein is CATSTQLAGEHIEQFF.

The V and J genes are TRBV7-6 and TRBJ2-7; lacking DNA, the TRBD2 call made by TCRdb goes unchecked. CDR1 is SGHVS and CDR2 is FNYEAQ in the germline V gene. The length of the CDR3 is 13 residues. CDR3 loop: CASSPALGDEQYF.

The J gene is TRBJ2-7, the V gene TRBV14. CDR1 and CDR2 (germline): SGHDN, FVKESK. The CDR3 has 13 residues. The chain's CDR3 is CASSQGRRSEQYF.

This chain links TRBV11-2 with TRBJ1-5; the TCRdb D gene call, TRBD1, has no DNA to confirm it. Germline lookup yields CDR1 SGHAT and CDR2 FQNNGV. The CDR3 contains 14 residues. CDR3 residues: CASSLTVRDAAPHF.

V gene TRBV14 combines with J gene TRBJ1-1; TCRdb's D call, TRBD1, is unchecked because there is no DNA. This CDR3 spans 17 amino acids. Germline CDR1 SGHDN, CDR2 FVKESK. Here the CDR3 reads CASSPLGDRVSNTEAFF.

The chain uses TRBV20-1 and TRBJ1-2. CDR1 DFQATT and CDR2 SNEGSKA come from the germline V gene (reference sequence). This CDR3 comprises 13 residues. The CDR3 loop reads CSASLFRNYGYTF.

The chain recombines TRBV7-3 with TRBJ2-7; TCRdb reports TRBD1, a call that lacks DNA to check it against. CDR1 and CDR2 from the germline V gene are SGHTA and FQGTGA. There are 13 residues in the CDR3. The CDR3 reads CASSSRDGYEQYF.

This chain connects TRBV12-3 or TRBV12-4 to TRBJ2-1; no DNA is available, so the TRBD2 call from TCRdb remains unchecked. The CDR3 spans 12 residues. CDR3: CASAGQGHEQFF.

The chain employs TRBV29-1 and TRBJ2-1; TCRdb's assignment of TRBD1 cannot be checked, as there is no DNA. Germline V gives CDR1 SQVTM, CDR2 ANQGSEA. This CDR3 is 14 amino acids long. CDR3 residues: CSVEDRGGYNEQFF.

This chain links TRBV10-3 with TRBJ2-7. Germline assignment: CDR1 ENHRY and CDR2 SYGVKD. The CDR3 spans 13 residues. This chain's CDR3 is CAISESETYEQYF.

The chain is built from TRBV29-1 and TRBJ1-1; without DNA, the TCRdb call of TRBD1 cannot be checked. This CDR3 is 13 amino acids long. Germline V CDR1 and CDR2: SQVTM, ANQGSEA. The CDR3 loop is CSVPGQGYTEAFF.

The chain carries TRBV7-2 and TRBJ2-3; TCRdb names TRBD1, which stays unverified in the absence of DNA. The CDR3 is made up of 16 amino acids. Germline CDR1 reads SGHTA; CDR2 reads FQGNSA. CDR3 sequence reads: CASSYMGGASTDTQYF.

The chain combines TRBV5-1 with TRBJ2-7; TCRdb names TRBD1, which stays unverified in the absence of DNA. Germline V lookup: CDR1 SGHRS, CDR2 YFSETQ. The CDR3 is made up of 14 amino acids. CDR3 sequence reads: CASSLAGTDYEQYF.

The chain employs TRBV4-1 and TRBJ2-5; the TCRdb call, TRBD1, lacks DNA for checking. This CDR3 is built from 13 residues. From germline, CDR1 is MGHRA and CDR2 YSYEKL. The CDR3 protein is CASSRGGEETQYF.

This chain connects TRBV9 to TRBJ2-2; there is no DNA to check the TCRdb D call of TRBD1. Germline CDR1 and CDR2: SGDLS and YYNGEE. The CDR3 runs to 15 residues. The CDR3 is CASSVVQGANGELFF.

J is TRBJ1-5 and V is TRBV19; TCRdb's assignment of TRBD1 cannot be checked, as there is no DNA. The CDR3 is made up of 17 amino acids. CDR1 and CDR2 from the germline V gene are LNHDA and SQIVND (reference sequence). This CDR3 is CASSILDRGSGNQPQHF.

This chain links TRBV12-3 or TRBV12-4 with TRBJ1-5. This CDR3 has 14 amino acids. This CDR3 is CASRPSSSNQPQHF.

The chain is built from TRBV5-1 and TRBJ2-7; the D call of TRBD1 rests on TCRdb alone, since no DNA is present to check it. Germline V gene sequence: CDR1 SGHRS, CDR2 YFSETQ. This CDR3 is 14 amino acids long. The CDR3 protein is CASSLGTASYEQYF.

J is TRBJ2-1 and V is TRBV20-1; the D call from TCRdb, TRBD1, cannot be confirmed without DNA. CDR1 is DFQATT, CDR2 SNEGSKA, per germline (reference sequence). The CDR3 contains 15 residues. This CDR3 is CSARDLAGGYNEQFF.

This chain links TRBV3-1 with TRBJ2-1; TCRdb names TRBD2, which stays unverified in the absence of DNA. Germline V CDR1 and CDR2: LGHDT, YNNKEL (reference sequence). The CDR3 spans 12 residues. CDR3 region: CASSPDSHKQFF.

The V call is TRBV7-3, the J call TRBJ2-2; no DNA is available, so the TRBD2 call from TCRdb remains unchecked. This CDR3 has 14 amino acids. Per the germline V gene, CDR1 is SGHTA and CDR2 is FQGTGA. CDR3 sequence reads: CASSPNGGTGELFF. The complete variable domain, with remaining parts taken from reference TRBV7-3 and TRBJ2-2, reads GAGVSQTPSNKVTEKGKYVELRCDPISGHTALYWYRQSLGQGPEFLIYFQGTGAADDSGLPNDRFFAVRPEGSVSTLKIQRTERGDSAVYLCASSPNGGTGELFFGEGSRLTVL.

This chain links TRBV7-6 with TRBJ2-1; TCRdb returns TRBD2, unconfirmable since there is no DNA. The CDR3 consists of 16 residues. CDR1 is SGHVS and CDR2 is FNYEAQ in the germline V gene. CDR3 protein: CASSSIAARPYNEQFF.

J is TRBJ1-4 and V is TRBV12-3 or TRBV12-4; TCRdb designates TRBD1, a call that cannot be tested without DNA. The CDR3 is made up of 14 amino acids. CDR3 sequence: CASSYQGANEKLFF.

The gene calls are TRBV20-1 and TRBJ2-7; TCRdb proposes TRBD1, but this gene call is untestable without DNA. The CDR3 length is 14 residues. CDR1 DFQATT and CDR2 SNEGSKA come from the germline V gene (reference sequence). CDR3: CSARWTGPSYEQYF.

The chain couples TRBV12-3 or TRBV12-4 to TRBJ2-7. The CDR3 runs 11 residues. CDR3 region: CASSISYEQYF.